These 11 T cell receptor beta chains were all obtained from the same sample, sequenced in a study of blood T cell repertoires in COVID-19. Generated by immunoSEQ multiplex PCR, the TCRdb table keeps only in-frame clones and is missing some. This sample has over 250,000 clones, with more than 75% found just once. Sequences were obtained from PBMCs or T cells enriched from blood (not recorded which). All receptors come from a woman in her sixties in a cohort exposed to, infected with or recovered from COVID-19 (not recorded which).

On this clone: The junction and the germline gene differ at one end; a read error may be behind it. This chain joins TRBV5-8 and TRBJ2-7; TRBD1 matches 7 bases. CDR1 and CDR2 (germline): SGHTS, YDEGEE. The CDR3 contains 12 residues. The DNA of the CDR3 is TGTGCCAGCAGCTTGGGGGACAGAAGGGCCTCCTTC. Translation: CASSLGDRRASF.

This sequence joins TRBV27 and TRBJ1-6; 9 bases fit TRBD1. Per germline, CDR1 MNHEY and CDR2 SMNVEV (reference sequence). The CDR3 runs 13 residues. Losses at the gene ends were 6 bases for V and 10 bases for J; bases not matched to a gene: 4. The CDR3 DNA is TGTGCCAGCAGGGGGACAGGGAGGTCACCCCTCCACTTT. Its translation: CASRGTGRSPLHF.

The chain couples TRBV6-5 to TRBJ2-2; D is perhaps TRBD1 (5 bases). Trimming shortened V by 9 bases and J by 3 bases, and 8 bases separated the two germline ends. CDR3 size: 12 residues. Germline values: CDR1 MNHEY, CDR2 SVGAGI. The CDR3 DNA sequence: TGTGCCAGTTTACAGGACACCGGGGAGCTGTTTTTT. It is translated as CASLQDTGELFF.

J is TRBJ2-3 and V is TRBV5-1, with TRBD2 identical over 12 bases. The germline V gene encodes CDR1 SGHRS and CDR2 YFSETQ. V was clipped by 4 bases and J by 3 bases; unmatched bases: 12. This CDR3 comprises 18 residues. The DNA for the CDR3 is TGCGCCAGCAGCCCCCTCTCTAGCGGGAGGGCCGGGACAGATACGCAGTATTTT. This codes for CASSPLSSGRAGTDTQYF.

The chain combines TRBV20-1 with TRBJ2-5, with a weak D call TRBD2 (5 bases). The CDR3 runs 11 residues. V was clipped by 3 bases and J by 5 bases, with 7 bases between them. The germline V gene has CDR1 DFQATT and CDR2 SNEGSKA (reference sequence). The CDR3 is CSARGGETQYF. In nucleotides, the CDR3 is TGCAGTGCTAGGGGCGGGGAGACCCAGTACTTC.

CDR3 in amino acids: CASSQDSRGSNYGYTF. The CDR3 nucleotides read TGTGCCAGCAGCCAAGATTCGCGGGGATCTAACTATGGCTACACCTTC. V and J are TRBV3-1 (or the pseudogene TRBV3-2) and TRBJ1-2; D is ambiguous. Germline assignment: CDR1 LGHDT and CDR2 YNNKEL (reference sequence). CDR3 size: 16 residues. Trimming removed 0 bases from V and 0 bases from J, with 11 bases in between.

The chain couples TRBV2 to TRBJ2-1, with 10 positions matching TRBD2. The junction had 11 bases not matched to a gene; V was cut back by 2 bases and J by 7 bases. CDR1 is SNHLY, CDR2 FYNNEI, per germline. The CDR3 runs 17 residues. The DNA of the CDR3 is TGTGCCAGCAGTGAAAGGGGGCTAGCGGGAGTAGAGAATGAGCAGTTCTTC. Protein: CASSERGLAGVENEQFF.

This chain's CDR3 is CASSQGPGQGGQPQHF. The CDR3, as DNA: TGCGCCAGCAGCCAGGGTCCGGGACAAGGAGGACAGCCCCAGCATTTT. The V call is TRBV4-1, the J call TRBJ1-5; the D gene is possibly TRBD1 (6 bases). Trimming shortened V by 3 bases and J by 7 bases, and 19 bases separated the two germline ends. The CDR3 is 16 amino acids. Germline CDR1 MGHRA, CDR2 YSYEKL.

This chain joins TRBV5-1 and TRBJ2-1, with a weak D call TRBD2 (6 bases). The V gene lost 5 bases and the J gene lost 3 bases, with 15 bases spanning the gap. The V gene's germline CDR1 is SGHRS and CDR2 YFSETQ. There are 15 residues in the CDR3. For the CDR3, the DNA is TGCGCCAGCAGTCGAGGACTGGGGGGCTACAATGAGCAGTTCTTC. It encodes CASSRGLGGYNEQFF.

The chain is built from TRBV18 and TRBJ2-7, with D perhaps matching TRBD1 (5 bases). The germline V gene has CDR1 KGHSH and CDR2 LQKENI. V was shortened by 1 base and J by 6 bases, with 13 bases between the two germline ends. There are 14 residues in the CDR3. CDR3 region: CASSPLAQVGEQYF. DNA of the CDR3: TGTGCCAGCTCACCACTAGCACAGGTCGGCGAGCAGTACTTC.

The V call is TRBV6-5, the J call TRBJ1-2, with 9 bases aligning to TRBD1. The CDR3 runs 15 residues. Germline V gives CDR1 MNHEY, CDR2 SVGAGI. The V and J ends lost 4 bases and 4 bases, in that order; junction bases with no gene match: 7. The CDR3: CASSSDRGGLYGYTF. The CDR3 region has the DNA TGTGCCAGCAGTTCGGACAGGGGCGGACTCTATGGCTACACCTTC.